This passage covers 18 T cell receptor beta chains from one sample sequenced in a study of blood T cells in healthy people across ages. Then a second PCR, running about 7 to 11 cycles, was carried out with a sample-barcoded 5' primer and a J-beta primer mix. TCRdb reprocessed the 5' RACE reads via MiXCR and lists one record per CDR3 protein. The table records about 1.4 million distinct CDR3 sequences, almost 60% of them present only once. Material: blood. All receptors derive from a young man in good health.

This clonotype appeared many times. CDR3 nucleotide sequence: TGTGCCAGCAGCTTTAAAAGCGGGAGTAGGACAGATACGCAGTATTTT. This gives the protein CASSFKSGSRTDTQYF. The rearrangement joins TRBV7-2 to TRBJ2-3; TRBD2 aligns across 8 bases. Germline values: CDR1 SGHTA, CDR2 FQGNSA. V shed 3 bases, J shed 3 bases, and the junction held 8 bases outside the gene matches. The CDR3 is 16 amino acids.

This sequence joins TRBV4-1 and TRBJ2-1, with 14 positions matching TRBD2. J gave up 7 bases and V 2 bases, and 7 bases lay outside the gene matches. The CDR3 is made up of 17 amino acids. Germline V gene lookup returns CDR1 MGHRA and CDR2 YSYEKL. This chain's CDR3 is CASSQPTSGREMNEQFF. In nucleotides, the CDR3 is TGCGCCAGCAGCCAACCGACTAGCGGGAGGGAAATGAATGAGCAGTTCTTC.

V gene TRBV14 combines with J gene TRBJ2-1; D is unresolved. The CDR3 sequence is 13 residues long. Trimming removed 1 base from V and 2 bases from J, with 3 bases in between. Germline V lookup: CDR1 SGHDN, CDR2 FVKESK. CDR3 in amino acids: CASSQATYNEQFF. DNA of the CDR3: TGTGCCAGCAGCCAAGCTACCTACAATGAGCAGTTCTTC.

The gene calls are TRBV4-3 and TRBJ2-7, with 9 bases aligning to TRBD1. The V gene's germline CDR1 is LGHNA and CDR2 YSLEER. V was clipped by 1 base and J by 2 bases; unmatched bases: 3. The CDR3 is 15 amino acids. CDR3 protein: CASSQGNRGPYEQYF. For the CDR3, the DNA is TGCGCCAGCAGCCAAGGTAACAGGGGGCCCTACGAGCAGTACTTC.

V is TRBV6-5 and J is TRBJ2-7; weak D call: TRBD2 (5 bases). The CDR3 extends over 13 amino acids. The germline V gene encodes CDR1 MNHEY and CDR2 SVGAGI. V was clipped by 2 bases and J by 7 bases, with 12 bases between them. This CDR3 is CASSYGPRGEQYF. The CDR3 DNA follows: TGTGCCAGCAGTTACGGGCCCCGAGGGGAGCAGTACTTC.

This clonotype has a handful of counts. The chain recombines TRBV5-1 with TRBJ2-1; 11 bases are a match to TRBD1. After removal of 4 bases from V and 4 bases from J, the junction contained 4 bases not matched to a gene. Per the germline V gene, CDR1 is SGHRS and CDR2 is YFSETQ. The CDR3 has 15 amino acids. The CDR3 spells CASSRGQGAYNEQFF. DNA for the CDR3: TGCGCCAGCAGCCGAGGACAGGGGGCGTACAATGAGCAGTTCTTC.

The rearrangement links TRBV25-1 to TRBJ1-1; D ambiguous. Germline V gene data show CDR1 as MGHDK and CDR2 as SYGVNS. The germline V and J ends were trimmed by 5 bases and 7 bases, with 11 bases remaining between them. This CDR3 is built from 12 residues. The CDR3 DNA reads TGTGCCAGCAGTTCCCGCAGTCTTGAAGCTTTCTTT. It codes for CASSSRSLEAFF.

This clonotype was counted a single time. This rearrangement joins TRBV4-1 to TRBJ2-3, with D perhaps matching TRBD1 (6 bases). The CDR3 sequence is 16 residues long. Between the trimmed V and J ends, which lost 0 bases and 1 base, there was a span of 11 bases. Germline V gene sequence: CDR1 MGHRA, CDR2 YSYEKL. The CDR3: CASSQEGGTGTDTQYF. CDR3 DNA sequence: TGCGCCAGCAGCCAAGAAGGGGGAACCGGCACAGATACGCAGTATTTT.

In DNA form, the CDR3 reads TGTGCCAGCAGCTCTCACCGGGACAGGGAGGGCGAGCAGTACTTC. Amino acids: CASSSHRDREGEQYF. V and J are TRBV7-9 and TRBJ2-5; 9 bases map to TRBD1. The J call may be in error: the DNA end matches TRBJ2-7 better. Germline assignment: CDR1 SEHNR and CDR2 FQNEAQ (reference sequence). The CDR3 is 15 amino acids.

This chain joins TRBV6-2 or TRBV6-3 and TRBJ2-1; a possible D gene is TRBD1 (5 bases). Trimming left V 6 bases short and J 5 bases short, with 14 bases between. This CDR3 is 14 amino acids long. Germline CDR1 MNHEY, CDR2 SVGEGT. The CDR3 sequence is CASSLPWTNNEQFF. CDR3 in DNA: TGTGCCAGCAGCCTCCCCTGGACAAACAATGAGCAGTTCTTC.

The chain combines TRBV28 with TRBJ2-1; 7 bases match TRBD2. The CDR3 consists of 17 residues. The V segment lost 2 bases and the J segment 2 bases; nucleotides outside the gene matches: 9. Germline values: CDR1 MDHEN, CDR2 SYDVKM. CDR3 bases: TGTGCCAGCAGTTTACTGGGGCTAGCGGCCCCCTACAATGAGCAGTTCTTC. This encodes CASSLLGLAAPYNEQFF.

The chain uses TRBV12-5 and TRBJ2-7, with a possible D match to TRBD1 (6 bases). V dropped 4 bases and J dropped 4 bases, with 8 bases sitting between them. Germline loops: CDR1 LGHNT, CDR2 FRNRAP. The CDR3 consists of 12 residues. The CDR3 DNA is TGTGCTAGTGGTTGGACAGCGTACGAGCAGTACTTC. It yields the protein CASGWTAYEQYF.

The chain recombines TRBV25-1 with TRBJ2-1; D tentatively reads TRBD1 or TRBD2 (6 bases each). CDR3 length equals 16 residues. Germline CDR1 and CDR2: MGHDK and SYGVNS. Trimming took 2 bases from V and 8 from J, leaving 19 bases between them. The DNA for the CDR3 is TGTGCCAGCAGTGAACCCCTACACCGGGGGCGGGATGAGCAGTTCTTC. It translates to CASSEPLHRGRDEQFF.

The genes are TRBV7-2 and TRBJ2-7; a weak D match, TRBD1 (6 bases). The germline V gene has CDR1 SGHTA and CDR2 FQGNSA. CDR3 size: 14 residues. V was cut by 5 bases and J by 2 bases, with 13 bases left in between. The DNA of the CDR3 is TGTGCCAGCAGCCCAGGGGCGGCCACCTACGAGCAGTACTTC. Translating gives CASSPGAATYEQYF.

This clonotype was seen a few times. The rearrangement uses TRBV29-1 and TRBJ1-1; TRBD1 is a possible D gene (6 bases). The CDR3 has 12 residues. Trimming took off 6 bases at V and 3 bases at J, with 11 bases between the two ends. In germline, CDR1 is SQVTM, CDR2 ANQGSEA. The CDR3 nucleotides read TGCAGCGTAACAGGGACTCACACTGAAGCTTTCTTT. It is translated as CSVTGTHTEAFF.

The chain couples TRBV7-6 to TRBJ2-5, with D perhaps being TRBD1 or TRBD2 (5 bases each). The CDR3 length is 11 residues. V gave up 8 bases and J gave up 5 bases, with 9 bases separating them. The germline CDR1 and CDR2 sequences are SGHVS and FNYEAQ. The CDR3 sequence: CASGGWETQYF. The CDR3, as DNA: TGTGCCAGCGGGGGTTGGGAGACCCAGTACTTC.

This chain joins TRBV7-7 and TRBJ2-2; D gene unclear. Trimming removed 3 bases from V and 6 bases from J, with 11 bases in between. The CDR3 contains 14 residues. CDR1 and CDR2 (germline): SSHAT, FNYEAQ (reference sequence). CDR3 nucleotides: TGTGCCAGCAGCTTGGCCATTGGTTCCGGGGAGCTGTTTTTT. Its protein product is CASSLAIGSGELFF.

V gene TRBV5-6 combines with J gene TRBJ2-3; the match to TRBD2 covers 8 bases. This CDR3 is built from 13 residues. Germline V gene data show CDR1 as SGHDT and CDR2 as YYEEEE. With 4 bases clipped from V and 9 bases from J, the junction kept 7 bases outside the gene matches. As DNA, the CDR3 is TGTGCCAGCAGCCTGCGACTAGCGCGGACGCAGTATTTT. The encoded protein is CASSLRLARTQYF.